Listed below are T cell receptor beta chains from one sample, sequenced in a study of CD8 T cells in Susac syndrome. TCRdb fed the immunoSEQ multiplex PCR reads into MiXCR, producing one record per CDR3 protein. Of approximately 150,000 distinct CDR3 sequences in the sample, roughly 95% were seen once. The sample was CD4+ T cells from PBMCs. These receptor sequences come from a human donor in good health. Both conserved end residues are part of each CDR3. A D gene is named only where the DNA matches it firmly. Rows give clone size only sometimes, using once, few, many, or a class for an expanded clone.

>TRBJ1-2|NA|TRBV20-1|TRBD1
CSARPTGGLNYGYTF
TGCAGTGCTAGACCGACAGGGGGGCTTAACTATGGCTACACCTTC
>TRBJ2-1|NA|TRBV29-1|TRBD2
CSDTRDYYNEQFF
TGCAGCGATACTAGGGACTACTACAATGAGCAGTTCTTC
>TRBJ2-7|NA|TRBV10-3|NA
CAINAMAFGEQYF
TGTGCCATCAATGCCATGGCGTTCGGCGAGCAGTACTTC
>TRBJ1-1|once|TRBV7-8|NA
CASSPKQGSAFF
TGTGCCAGCAGCCCGAAACAGGGTAGTGCTTTCTTT
>TRBJ1-1|NA|TRBV5-1|NA
CASSLVFRGRMNTEAFF
TGCGCCAGCAGCTTGGTTTTCCGGGGACGGATGAACACTGAAGCTTTCTTT
>TRBJ2-3|NA|TRBV19|NA
CASSGGQNTDTQYF
TGTGCCAGTAGCGGGGGACAGAACACAGATACGCAGTATTTT
>TRBJ2-3|NA|TRBV18|NA
CASSPPPIGPSTDTQYF
TGTGCCAGCTCACCGCCTCCGATTGGACCTAGCACAGATACGCAGTATTTT
>TRBJ1-3|few|TRBV19|NA
CASRSGNTIYF
TGTGCCAGTAGGAGTGGAAACACCATATATTTT
>TRBJ2-7|few|TRBV12-3/TRBV12-4|NA
CASSSGVAYEQYF
TGTGCCAGCAGTTCGGGGGTGGCCTACGAGCAGTACTTC
>TRBJ2-7|NA|TRBV9|TRBD2
CASSVGTSGYEQYF
TGTGCCAGCAGCGTAGGGACTAGTGGCTACGAGCAGTACTTC
>TRBJ2-1|NA|TRBV20-1|NA
CSARSRSYNEQFF
TGCAGTGCCAGGAGCAGGTCCTACAATGAGCAGTTCTTC
>TRBJ2-5|once|TRBV12-3/TRBV12-4|TRBD2
CASSFGQGGETQYF
TGTGCCAGCAGTTTTGGGCAGGGAGGGGAGACCCAGTACTTC
>TRBJ2-2|NA|TRBV3-1|NA
CASSPDQANYGELFF
TGTGCCAGCAGCCCAGATCAAGCGAACTACGGGGAGCTGTTTTTT
>TRBJ2-1|NA|TRBV5-1|NA
CASSSTGTQGNEQFF
TGCGCCAGCAGCTCGACCGGGACCCAGGGCAATGAGCAGTTCTTC
>TRBJ2-1|NA|TRBV7-3|TRBD2
CASSQGLVRYNEQFF
TGTGCCAGCAGCCAGGGACTAGTGAGATACAATGAGCAGTTCTTC
>TRBJ2-1|NA|TRBV23-1|NA
CASSQSKGSVMNEQFF
TGCGCCAGCAGTCAATCGAAAGGGAGTGTTATGAATGAGCAGTTCTTC
>TRBJ2-1|NA|TRBV7-6|NA
CASSSTDYSYNEQFF
TGTGCCAGCAGCTCGACAGATTACTCCTACAATGAGCAGTTCTTC
>TRBJ2-2|NA|TRBV7-9|TRBD2
CASSFRTSVPGELFF
TGTGCCAGCAGCTTCCGGACTAGCGTGCCCGGGGAGCTGTTTTTT
>TRBJ2-7|NA|TRBV5-6|TRBD1
CASSLGGTGEREQYF
TGTGCCAGCAGCTTGGGTGGGACAGGGGAGAGGGAGCAGTACTTC
>TRBJ1-5|NA|TRBV19|NA
CASSINLMGNQPQHF
TGTGCCAGTAGTATAAATTTGATGGGCAATCAGCCCCAGCATTTT
>TRBJ1-4|NA|TRBV18|NA
CASSPPDAGGEKLFF
TGTGCCAGCTCACCACCGGACGCGGGCGGCGAAAAACTGTTTTTT
>TRBJ2-1|NA|TRBV29-1|TRBD2
CSVVSGSVLGEQFF
TGCAGCGTTGTGAGCGGGAGTGTTTTGGGTGAGCAGTTCTTC
>TRBJ2-1|NA|TRBV10-3|TRBD1
CATGEDFNEQFF
TGTGCAACAGGGGAAGACTTCAATGAGCAGTTCTTC
>TRBJ1-1|once|TRBV12-3/TRBV12-4|TRBD1
CASRQGASRGEAFF
TGTGCCAGTCGACAGGGGGCCTCGCGCGGGGAAGCTTTCTTT
>TRBJ1-5|NA|TRBV20-1|NA
CSARGQRNQPQHF
TGCAGTGCTAGAGGACAGCGCAATCAGCCCCAGCATTTT
>TRBJ2-7|NA|TRBV25-1|NA
CASSWAGSHEQYF
TGTGCCAGCAGTTGGGCAGGGAGCCACGAGCAGTACTTC
>TRBJ2-7|once|TRBV20-1|NA
CSARDFSSRLDSYEQYF
TGCAGTGCTAGAGATTTCTCCTCCCGACTAGACTCCTACGAGCAGTACTTC
>TRBJ2-3|once|TRBV5-6|TRBD2
CASSPLAGGTQYF
TGTGCCAGCAGCCCCTTAGCGGGAGGGACGCAGTATTTT
>TRBJ1-2|NA|TRBV28|TRBD1
CASSSRDRDNYGYTF
TGTGCCAGCAGTAGCCGGGACAGGGATAACTATGGCTACACCTTC
>TRBJ2-1|NA|TRBV2|TRBD1
CASSDPGQGASNEQFF
TGTGCCAGCAGTGACCCCGGACAGGGGGCCTCGAATGAGCAGTTCTTC
>TRBJ2-6|once|TRBV7-9|TRBD1
CASSLGQNSGANVLTF
TGTGCCAGCAGCTTGGGACAGAACTCTGGGGCCAACGTCCTGACTTTC
>TRBJ2-7|NA|TRBV7-2|NA
CASSSARTAEQYF
TGTGCCAGCAGCTCAGCCCGAACAGCCGAGCAGTACTTC
>TRBJ2-7|NA|TRBV5-1|TRBD2
CASSLLPSGTYEQYF
TGCGCCAGCAGCTTGCTCCCTAGCGGGACCTACGAGCAGTACTTC
>TRBJ2-7|once|TRBV6-2/TRBV6-3|NA
CASRFGGIESHEQYF
TGTGCCAGCAGGTTTGGCGGGATTGAATCCCACGAGCAGTACTTC
>TRBJ2-7|once|TRBV7-9|TRBD2
CASSPQGLAGGYEQYF
TGTGCCAGCAGCCCCCAGGGCCTAGCGGGAGGTTACGAGCAGTACTTC
>TRBJ2-1|NA|TRBV7-9|TRBD2
CASSLALAGGRSEQFF
TGTGCCAGCAGCTTAGCTCTAGCGGGAGGGCGTAGTGAGCAGTTCTTC
>TRBJ2-1|once|TRBV7-9|NA
CASSLVQGRPHNEQFF
TGTGCCAGCAGCTTAGTTCAGGGTAGGCCCCACAATGAGCAGTTCTTC
>TRBJ2-7|few|TRBV29-1|TRBD1
CSVTPGQGIYEQYF
TGCAGCGTTACTCCGGGACAGGGGATCTACGAGCAGTACTTC
>TRBJ2-5|once|TRBV3-1|TRBD1
CASSRGRDRCDF
TGTGCCAGCAGTCGGGGTAGGGACAGGTGTGACTTC
>TRBJ2-7|NA|TRBV27|NA
CASSLGSEQYF
TGTGCCAGCAGTTTAGGGTCCGAGCAGTACTTC
>TRBJ1-2|NA|TRBV6-1|TRBD1
CASSDVRGPYGYTF
TGTGCCAGCAGTGATGTCAGGGGGCCCTATGGCTACACCTTC
>TRBJ2-3|NA|TRBV15|NA
CATSTSDEGADTQYF
TGTGCCACCAGCACGAGTGACGAGGGGGCAGATACGCAGTATTTT
>TRBJ1-5|NA|TRBV4-1|NA
CASSQDYGRGRDQPQHF
TGCGCCAGCAGCCAAGATTATGGGAGGGGCAGGGATCAGCCCCAGCATTTT
>TRBJ2-1|NA|TRBV14|TRBD2
CASSQAVHKGGRAREQFF
TGTGCCAGCAGCCAAGCGGTGCATAAGGGCGGGAGAGCTAGGGAGCAGTTCTTC
>TRBJ2-1|NA|TRBV20-1|NA
CSASYLTPSPGNEQFF
TGCAGTGCTAGTTACCTCACTCCATCCCCGGGTAATGAGCAGTTCTTC
>TRBJ1-5|NA|TRBV18|NA
CASSSQGNQPQHF
TGTGCCAGCTCATCGCAGGGGAATCAGCCCCAGCATTTT
>TRBJ1-2|NA|TRBV10-1|TRBD1
CASAAGGGYGYTF
TGCGCCAGCGCGGCAGGGGGTGGCTATGGCTACACCTTC
>TRBJ1-1|NA|TRBV18|NA
CASSSEMNTEAFF
TGTGCCAGCTCATCTGAGATGAACACTGAAGCTTTCTTT
>TRBJ2-7|once|TRBV2|NA
CASRQGRGRYEQYF
TGTGCCAGCAGACAAGGCAGGGGGAGGTACGAGCAGTACTTC
>TRBJ2-5|NA|TRBV19|TRBD2
CASPWAGEETQYF
TGTGCCAGTCCCTGGGCGGGAGAAGAGACCCAGTACTTC
>TRBJ2-7|once|TRBV6-1|TRBD2
CASRKGLAVDFPNEQYF
TGTGCCAGCAGGAAGGGTCTAGCGGTTGATTTTCCTAACGAGCAGTACTTC
>TRBJ2-7|NA|TRBV2|TRBD2
CASRLAGGLSYEQYF
TGTGCCAGCAGATTAGCGGGAGGGCTCTCCTACGAGCAGTACTTC
>TRBJ2-7|NA|TRBV3-1|NA
CASSQLDRNYEQYF
TGTGCCAGCAGCCAACTCGACAGGAACTACGAGCAGTACTTC
>TRBJ2-1|NA|TRBV5-1|NA
CASSAFTGNSYNEQFF
TGCGCCAGCAGCGCGTTCACTGGCAACTCCTACAATGAGCAGTTCTTC
>TRBJ2-2|NA|TRBV12-3/TRBV12-4|TRBD2
CASSPGASGTGELFF
TGTGCCAGCAGTCCGGGGGCTAGCGGGACCGGGGAGCTGTTTTTT